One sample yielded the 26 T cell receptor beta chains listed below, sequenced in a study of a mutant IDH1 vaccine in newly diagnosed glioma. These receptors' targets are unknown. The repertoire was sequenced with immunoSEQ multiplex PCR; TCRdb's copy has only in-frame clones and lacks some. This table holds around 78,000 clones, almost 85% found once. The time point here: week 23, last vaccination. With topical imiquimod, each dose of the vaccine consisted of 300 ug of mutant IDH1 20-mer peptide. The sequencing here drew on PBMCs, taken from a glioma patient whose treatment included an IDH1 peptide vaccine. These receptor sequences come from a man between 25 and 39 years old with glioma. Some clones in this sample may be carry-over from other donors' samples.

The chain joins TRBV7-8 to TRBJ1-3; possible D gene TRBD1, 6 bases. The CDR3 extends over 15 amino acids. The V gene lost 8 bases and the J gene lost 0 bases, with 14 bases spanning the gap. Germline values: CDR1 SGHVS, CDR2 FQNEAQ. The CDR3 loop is CASVPGDNSGNTIYF. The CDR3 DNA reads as TGTGCCAGCGTCCCAGGGGACAACTCTGGAAACACCATATATTTT.

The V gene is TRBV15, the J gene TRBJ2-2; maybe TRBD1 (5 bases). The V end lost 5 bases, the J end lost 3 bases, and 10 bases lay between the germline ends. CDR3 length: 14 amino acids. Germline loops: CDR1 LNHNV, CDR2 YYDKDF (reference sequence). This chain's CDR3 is CATSQLQDTGELFF. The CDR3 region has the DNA TGTGCCACCAGCCAATTACAGGACACCGGGGAGCTGTTTTTT.

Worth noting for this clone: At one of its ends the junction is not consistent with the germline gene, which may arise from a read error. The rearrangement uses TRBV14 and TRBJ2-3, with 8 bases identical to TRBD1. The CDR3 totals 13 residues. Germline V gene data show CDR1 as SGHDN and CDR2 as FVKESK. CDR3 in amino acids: CASRPDREDTKYF. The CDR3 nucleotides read TGTGCCAGCAGACCGGACAGGGAAGATACGAAGTATTTT.

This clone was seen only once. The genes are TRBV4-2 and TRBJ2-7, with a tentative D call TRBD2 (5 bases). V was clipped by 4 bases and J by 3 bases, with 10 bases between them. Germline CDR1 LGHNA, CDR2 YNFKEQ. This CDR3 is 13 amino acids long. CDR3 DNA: TGTGCCAGCAGCCCCCGAGGGAGCTACGAGCAGTACTTC. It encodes CASSPRGSYEQYF.

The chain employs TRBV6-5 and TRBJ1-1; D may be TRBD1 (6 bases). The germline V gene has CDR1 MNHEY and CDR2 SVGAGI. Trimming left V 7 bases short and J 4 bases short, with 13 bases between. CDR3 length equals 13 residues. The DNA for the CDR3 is TGTGCCAGCACCAAGGGGGGCCCCACTGAAGCTTTCTTT. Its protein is CASTKGGPTEAFF.

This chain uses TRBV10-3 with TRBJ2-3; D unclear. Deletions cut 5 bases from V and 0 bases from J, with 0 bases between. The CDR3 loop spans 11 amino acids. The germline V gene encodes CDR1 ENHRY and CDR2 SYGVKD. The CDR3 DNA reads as TGTGCCATCAGTAGCACAGATACGCAGTATTTT. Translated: CAISSTDTQYF.

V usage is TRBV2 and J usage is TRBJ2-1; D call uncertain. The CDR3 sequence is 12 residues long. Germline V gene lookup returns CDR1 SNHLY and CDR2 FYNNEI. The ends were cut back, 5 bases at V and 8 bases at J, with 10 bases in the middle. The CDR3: CASSQMTYEQFF. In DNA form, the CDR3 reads TGTGCCAGCAGTCAGATGACGTATGAGCAGTTCTTC.

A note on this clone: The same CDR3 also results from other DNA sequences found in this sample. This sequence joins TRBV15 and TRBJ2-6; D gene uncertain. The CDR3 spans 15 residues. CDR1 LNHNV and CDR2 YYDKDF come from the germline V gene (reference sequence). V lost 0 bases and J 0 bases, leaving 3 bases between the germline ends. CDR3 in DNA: TGTGCCACCAGCAGAGACAACTCTGGGGCCAACGTCCTGACTTTC. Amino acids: CATSRDNSGANVLTF.

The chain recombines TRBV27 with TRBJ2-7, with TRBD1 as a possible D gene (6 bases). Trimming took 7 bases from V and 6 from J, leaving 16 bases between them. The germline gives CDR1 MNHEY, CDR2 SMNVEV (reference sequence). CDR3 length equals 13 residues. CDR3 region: CASKQGRGPEQYF. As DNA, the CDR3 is TGTGCCAGCAAACAGGGAAGGGGACCCGAGCAGTACTTC.

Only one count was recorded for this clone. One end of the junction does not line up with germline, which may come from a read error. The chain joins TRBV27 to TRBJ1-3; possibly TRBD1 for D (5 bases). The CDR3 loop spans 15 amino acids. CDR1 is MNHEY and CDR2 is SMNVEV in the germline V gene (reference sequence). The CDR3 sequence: CASSLSRGEGNTIYF. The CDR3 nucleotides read TGTGCCAGCAGTCTATCCCGGGGGGAAGGAAACACCATATATTTT.

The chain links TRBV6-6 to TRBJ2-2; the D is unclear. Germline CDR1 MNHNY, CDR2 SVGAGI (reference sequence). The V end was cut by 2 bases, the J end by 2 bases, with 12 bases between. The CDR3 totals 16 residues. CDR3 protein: CASSYADGANTGELFF. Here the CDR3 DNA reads TGTGCCAGCAGTTACGCGGACGGAGCTAACACCGGGGAGCTGTTTTTT.

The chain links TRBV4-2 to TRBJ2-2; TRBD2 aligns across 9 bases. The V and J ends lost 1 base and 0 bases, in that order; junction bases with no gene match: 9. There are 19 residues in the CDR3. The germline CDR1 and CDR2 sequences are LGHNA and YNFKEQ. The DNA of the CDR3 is TGTGCCAGCAGCCAAGCTATAAGCGGGAGGACCTCGAACACCGGGGAGCTGTTTTTT. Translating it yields CASSQAISGRTSNTGELFF.

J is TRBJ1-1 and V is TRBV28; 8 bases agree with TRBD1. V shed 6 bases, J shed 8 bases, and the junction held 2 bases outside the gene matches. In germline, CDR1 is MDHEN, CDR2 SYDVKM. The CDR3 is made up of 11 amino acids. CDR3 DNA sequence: TGTGCCAGCAGCCGGGACAGGGAAGCTTTCTTT. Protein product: CASSRDREAFF.

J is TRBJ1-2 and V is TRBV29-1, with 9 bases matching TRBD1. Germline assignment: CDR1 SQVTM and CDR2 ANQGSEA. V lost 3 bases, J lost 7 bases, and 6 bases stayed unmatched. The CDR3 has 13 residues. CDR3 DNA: TGCAGCGTTGATACAGGGGGCGCGACTGGCTACACCTTC. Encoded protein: CSVDTGGATGYTF.

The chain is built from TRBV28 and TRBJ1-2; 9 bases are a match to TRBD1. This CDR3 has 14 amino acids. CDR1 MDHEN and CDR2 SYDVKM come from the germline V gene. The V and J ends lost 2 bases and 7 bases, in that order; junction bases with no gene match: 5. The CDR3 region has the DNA TGTGCCAGCAGTTTAGTGGGACAGGGAGGTGGCTACACCTTC. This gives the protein CASSLVGQGGGYTF.

CDR3 sequence: CALKTGYNGYTF. The CDR3 DNA sequence: TGTGCCCTAAAGACAGGGTATAATGGCTACACCTTC. The V call is TRBV28, the J call TRBJ1-2; 7 nucleotides match TRBD1. CDR3 size: 12 residues. Germline CDR1 is MDHEN and CDR2 is SYDVKM. V was clipped by 11 bases and J by 6 bases; unmatched bases: 9.

CDR3 nucleotide sequence: TGTGCCAGCACCTTGGGCTTGGTGGGCACAGATACGCAGTATTTT. Its protein is CASTLGLVGTDTQYF. The chain combines TRBV6-1 with TRBJ2-3; D not certain. CDR1 is MNHNS and CDR2 is SASEGT in the germline V gene. Between the trimmed V and J ends, which lost 7 bases and 1 base, there was a span of 15 bases. The CDR3 length is 15 residues.

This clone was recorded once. Written as DNA, the CDR3 is TGTGCCAGCAGCGGAGCGCTATGGGCGGAGACCCAGTACTTC. As protein: CASSGALWAETQYF. This sequence joins TRBV7-2 and TRBJ2-5; D not resolved. The germline V gene has CDR1 SGHTA and CDR2 FQGNSA. This CDR3 comprises 14 residues. V was shortened by 5 bases and J by 5 bases, with 15 bases between the two germline ends.

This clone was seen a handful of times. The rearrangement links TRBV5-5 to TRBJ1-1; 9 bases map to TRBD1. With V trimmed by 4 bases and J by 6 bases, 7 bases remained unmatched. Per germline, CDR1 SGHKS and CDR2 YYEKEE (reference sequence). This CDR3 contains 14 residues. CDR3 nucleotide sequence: TGTGCCAGCAGCCTCAGACAGGGGGAGGCTGAAGCTTTCTTT. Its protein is CASSLRQGEAEAFF.

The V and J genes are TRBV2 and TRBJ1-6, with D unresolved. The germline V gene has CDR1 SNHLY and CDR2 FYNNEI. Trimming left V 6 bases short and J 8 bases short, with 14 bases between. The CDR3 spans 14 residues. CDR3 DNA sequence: TGTGCCAGCAGCGCTTCAAGGATTGATTCACCCCTCCACTTT. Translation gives CASSASRIDSPLHF.

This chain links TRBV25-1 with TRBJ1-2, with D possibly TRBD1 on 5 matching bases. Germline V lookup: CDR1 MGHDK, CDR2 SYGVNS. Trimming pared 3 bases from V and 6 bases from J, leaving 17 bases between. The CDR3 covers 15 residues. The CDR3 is CASSDWWGGTDGYTF. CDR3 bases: TGTGCCAGCAGTGATTGGTGGGGGGGAACTGATGGCTACACCTTC.

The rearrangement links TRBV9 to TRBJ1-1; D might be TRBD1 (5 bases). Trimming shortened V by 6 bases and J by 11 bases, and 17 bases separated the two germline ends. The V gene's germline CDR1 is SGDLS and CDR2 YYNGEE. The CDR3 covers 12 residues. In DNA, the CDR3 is TGTGCCAGCACCAAACAGCGGGGGGACGCTTTCTTT. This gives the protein CASTKQRGDAFF. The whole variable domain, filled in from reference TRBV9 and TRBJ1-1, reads DSGVTQTPKHLITATGQRVTLRCSPRSGDLSVYWYQQSLDQGLQFLIQYYNGEERAKGNILERFSAQQFPDLHSELNLSSLELGDSALYFCASTKQRGDAFFGQGTRLTVV.

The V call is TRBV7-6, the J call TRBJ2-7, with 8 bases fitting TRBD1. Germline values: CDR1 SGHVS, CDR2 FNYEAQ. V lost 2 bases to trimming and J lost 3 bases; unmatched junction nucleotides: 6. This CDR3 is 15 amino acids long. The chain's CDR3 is CASSLQGQVIYEQYF. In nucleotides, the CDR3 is TGTGCCAGCAGCTTACAGGGACAGGTAATCTACGAGCAGTACTTC.

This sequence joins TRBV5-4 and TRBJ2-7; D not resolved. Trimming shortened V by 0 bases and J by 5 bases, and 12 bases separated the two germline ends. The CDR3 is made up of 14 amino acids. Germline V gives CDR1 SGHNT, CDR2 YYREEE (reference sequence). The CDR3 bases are TGTGCCAGCAGCTTGGATTGGCTAGACGACGAGCAGTACTTC. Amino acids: CASSLDWLDDEQYF.

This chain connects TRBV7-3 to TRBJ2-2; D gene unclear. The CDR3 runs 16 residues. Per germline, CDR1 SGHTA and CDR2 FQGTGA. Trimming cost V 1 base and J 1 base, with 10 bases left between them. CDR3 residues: CASSLNSLRNTGELFF. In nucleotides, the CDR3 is TGTGCCAGCAGCTTAAACTCCTTGAGGAACACCGGGGAGCTGTTTTTT.

CDR3 in amino acids: CASSWGDGYTF. In nucleotides, the CDR3 is TGTGCCAGCAGTTGGGGGGACGGCTACACCTTC. V usage is TRBV2 and J usage is TRBJ1-2; a possible D gene is TRBD1 (5 bases). The CDR3 has 11 residues. V dropped 5 bases and J dropped 8 bases, with 9 bases sitting between them. Germline V gene lookup returns CDR1 SNHLY and CDR2 FYNNEI. The complete variable domain, with remaining parts taken from reference TRBV2 and TRBJ1-2, reads EPEVTQTPSHQVTQMGQEVILRCVPISNHLYFYWYRQILGQKVEFLVSFYNNEISEKSEIFDDQFSVERPDGSNFTLKIRSTKLEDSAMYFCASSWGDGYTFGSGTRLTVV.